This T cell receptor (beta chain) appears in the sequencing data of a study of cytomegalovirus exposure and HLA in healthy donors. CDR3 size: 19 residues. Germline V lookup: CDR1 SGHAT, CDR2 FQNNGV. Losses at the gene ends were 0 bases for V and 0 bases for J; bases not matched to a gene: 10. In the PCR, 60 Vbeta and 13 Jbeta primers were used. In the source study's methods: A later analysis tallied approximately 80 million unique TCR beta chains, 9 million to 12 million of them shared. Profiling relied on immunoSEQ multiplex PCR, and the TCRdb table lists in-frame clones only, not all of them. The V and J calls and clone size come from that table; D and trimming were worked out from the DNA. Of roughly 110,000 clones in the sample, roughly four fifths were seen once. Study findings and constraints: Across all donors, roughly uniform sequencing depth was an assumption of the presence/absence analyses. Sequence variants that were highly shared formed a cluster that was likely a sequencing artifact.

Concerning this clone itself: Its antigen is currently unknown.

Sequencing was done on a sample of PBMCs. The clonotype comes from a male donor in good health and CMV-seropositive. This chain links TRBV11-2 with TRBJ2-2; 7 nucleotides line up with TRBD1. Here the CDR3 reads CASSLEHLHTGANTGELFF. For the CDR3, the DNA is TGTGCCAGCAGCTTAGAACACCTTCATACAGGGGCGAACACCGGGGAGCTGTTTTTT.